The rows below give T cell receptor beta chains drawn from one sample of a study of OX40 agonist ivuxolimab in advanced cancers. Using immunoSEQ multiplex PCR, the repertoire was profiled, and TCRdb retains in-frame clones only, with some absent. This table has tens of thousands of clones, around 90% appearing once. The specimen comprised CD4+ or CD8+ T cells sorted from blood, sampled in a trial of the OX40 agonist ivuxolimab. The receptors originated from an adult with an advanced solid tumor such as melanoma, head and neck, liver or kidney cancer. CDR3s include the opening cysteine and the closing phenylalanine or tryptophan. D genes are given only for firm matches. Expanded clones are given a class, and other clones once, few, many or no size at all.

j_gene: TRBJ1-1
abundance: once
v_gene: TRBV7-9
d_gene: TRBD1
CDR3aa: CASSLGQGLFTEAFF
CDR3nt: TGTGCCAGCAGCCTGGGACAGGGACTTTTCACTGAAGCTTTCTTT

j_gene: TRBJ2-3
abundance: NA
v_gene: TRBV19
d_gene: NA
CDR3aa: CASSYGRRTDTQYF
CDR3nt: TGTGCCAGTTCGTACGGTAGGCGGACAGATACGCAGTATTTT

j_gene: TRBJ1-2
abundance: NA
v_gene: TRBV6-1
d_gene: TRBD1
CDR3aa: CASRLQTGETYGYTF
CDR3nt: TGTGCCAGCAGACTCCAGACAGGGGAGACCTATGGCTACACCTTC

j_gene: TRBJ1-5
abundance: NA
v_gene: TRBV6-1
d_gene: NA
CDR3aa: CASSEVLAARGNQPQHF
CDR3nt: TGTGCCAGCAGTGAAGTTTTGGCAGCGCGGGGCAATCAGCCCCAGCATTTT

j_gene: TRBJ1-3
abundance: NA
v_gene: TRBV5-8
d_gene: NA
CDR3aa: CASSLASDAGNTIYF
CDR3nt: TGTGCCAGCAGCTTGGCCTCGGACGCCGGAAACACCATATATTTT

j_gene: TRBJ2-3
abundance: NA
v_gene: TRBV5-6
d_gene: TRBD2
CDR3aa: CASSLEGLAGADTQYF
CDR3nt: TGTGCCAGCAGCTTGGAGGGGCTAGCGGGGGCAGATACGCAGTATTTT

j_gene: TRBJ2-1
abundance: NA
v_gene: TRBV5-6
d_gene: TRBD1
CDR3aa: CASTTAGTVSYNEQFF
CDR3nt: TGTGCCAGCACTACTGCCGGGACAGTCTCCTACAATGAGCAGTTCTTC

j_gene: TRBJ1-5
abundance: NA
v_gene: TRBV6-4
d_gene: TRBD1
CDR3aa: CASSTDRDQPQHF
CDR3nt: TGTGCCAGCAGTACCGACAGGGATCAGCCCCAGCATTTT

j_gene: TRBJ2-1
abundance: NA
v_gene: TRBV18
d_gene: TRBD2
CDR3aa: CASSVSGASYNEQFF
CDR3nt: TGTGCCAGCTCAGTTAGCGGGGCGTCGTACAATGAGCAGTTCTTC

j_gene: TRBJ2-7
abundance: NA
v_gene: TRBV30
d_gene: NA
CDR3aa: CAWNSPLYEQYF
CDR3nt: TGTGCCTGGAACAGCCCCCTCTACGAGCAGTACTTC

j_gene: TRBJ1-5
abundance: NA
v_gene: TRBV11-2
d_gene: NA
CDR3aa: CASSLSLPQPQHF
CDR3nt: TGTGCCAGCAGCTTAAGTCTCCCTCAGCCCCAGCATTTT

j_gene: TRBJ2-5
abundance: NA
v_gene: TRBV9
d_gene: TRBD1
CDR3aa: CASSATGGETQYF
CDR3nt: TGTGCCAGCAGCGCAACAGGGGGGGAGACCCAGTACTTC

j_gene: TRBJ1-6
abundance: few
v_gene: TRBV19
d_gene: NA
CDR3aa: CASSRGGNNSPLHF
CDR3nt: TGTGCCAGTAGCCGGGGAGGAAATAATTCACCCCTCCACTTT

j_gene: TRBJ1-2
abundance: once
v_gene: TRBV7-9
d_gene: NA
CDR3aa: CASSLAGGSAVHGYTF
CDR3nt: TGTGCCAGCAGCTTAGCGGGAGGGAGTGCGGTTCATGGCTACACCTTC

j_gene: TRBJ2-7
abundance: NA
v_gene: TRBV18
d_gene: NA
CDR3aa: CASSQKAAAALYEQYF
CDR3nt: TGTGCCAGCTCACAGAAAGCCGCTGCGGCACTCTACGAGCAGTACTTC

j_gene: TRBJ1-2
abundance: NA
v_gene: TRBV5-4
d_gene: NA
CDR3aa: CASSLGGGNGYTF
CDR3nt: TGTGCCAGCAGCTTGGGAGGGGGGAATGGCTACACCTTC

j_gene: TRBJ1-2
abundance: NA
v_gene: TRBV5-1
d_gene: NA
CDR3aa: CASSFGTDYGYTF
CDR3nt: TGCGCCAGCAGCTTTGGAACAGACTATGGCTACACCTTC

j_gene: TRBJ1-2
abundance: NA
v_gene: TRBV28
d_gene: NA
CDR3aa: CASTPGGPSVGYTF
CDR3nt: TGTGCCAGCACCCCCGGGGGACCCTCAGTGGGCTACACCTTC

j_gene: TRBJ2-2
abundance: NA
v_gene: TRBV5-1
d_gene: NA
CDR3aa: CASSLALADYRTGELFF
CDR3nt: TGCGCCAGCAGCTTGGCCTTAGCGGATTATAGGACCGGGGAGCTGTTTTTT

j_gene: TRBJ2-5
abundance: NA
v_gene: TRBV5-1
d_gene: NA
CDR3aa: CASSLRAREGQETQYF
CDR3nt: TGCGCCAGCAGCTTGCGTGCCAGGGAAGGCCAAGAGACCCAGTACTTC

j_gene: TRBJ1-1
abundance: NA
v_gene: TRBV4-2
d_gene: NA
CDR3aa: CASSSLVWGADTEAFF
CDR3nt: TGTGCCAGCAGCTCCCTAGTTTGGGGGGCGGACACTGAAGCTTTCTTT

j_gene: TRBJ1-6
abundance: once
v_gene: TRBV19
d_gene: NA
CDR3aa: CASSISGRGGHNSPLHF
CDR3nt: TGTGCCAGTAGTATAAGCGGAAGGGGAGGACATAATTCACCCCTCCACTTT

j_gene: TRBJ2-3
abundance: once
v_gene: TRBV6-6
d_gene: NA
CDR3aa: CASRESTDTQYF
CDR3nt: TGTGCCAGCAGGGAGAGCACAGATACGCAGTATTTT

j_gene: TRBJ1-4
abundance: NA
v_gene: TRBV9
d_gene: TRBD1
CDR3aa: CASSARDRGATNEKLFF
CDR3nt: TGTGCCAGCAGCGCCCGAGACAGGGGAGCAACTAATGAAAAACTGTTTTTT

j_gene: TRBJ2-5
abundance: NA
v_gene: TRBV20-1
d_gene: NA
CDR3aa: CSAGTETQYF
CDR3nt: TGCAGTGCTGGAACTGAGACCCAGTACTTC

j_gene: TRBJ1-6
abundance: NA
v_gene: TRBV6-1
d_gene: NA
CDR3aa: CASSEPAGSYNSPLHF
CDR3nt: TGTGCCAGCAGTGAGCCGGCTGGGTCCTATAATTCACCCCTCCACTTT

j_gene: TRBJ2-2
abundance: NA
v_gene: TRBV19
d_gene: NA
CDR3aa: CASSIRAGELFF
CDR3nt: TGTGCCAGTAGTATTCGGGCCGGGGAGCTGTTTTTT

j_gene: TRBJ1-1
abundance: few
v_gene: TRBV6-1
d_gene: TRBD1
CDR3aa: CASRTGANTEAFF
CDR3nt: TGTGCCAGCAGGACAGGGGCGAACACTGAAGCTTTCTTT

j_gene: TRBJ1-4
abundance: NA
v_gene: TRBV5-5
d_gene: NA
CDR3aa: CASSRPGSTNEKLFF
CDR3nt: TGTGCCAGCAGCCGCCCAGGGTCAACTAATGAAAAACTGTTTTTT

j_gene: TRBJ2-7
abundance: NA
v_gene: TRBV6-5
d_gene: TRBD1
CDR3aa: CASSDGQGKYF
CDR3nt: TGTGCCAGCAGTGACGGACAGGGCAAGTACTTC

j_gene: TRBJ2-3
abundance: NA
v_gene: TRBV2
d_gene: NA
CDR3aa: CASSRRQDTQYF
CDR3nt: TGTGCCAGCAGTCGACGACAGGATACGCAGTATTTT

j_gene: TRBJ1-1
abundance: NA
v_gene: TRBV5-1
d_gene: NA
CDR3aa: CASSQLTENEAFF
CDR3nt: TGCGCCAGCAGCCAACTGACGGAAAATGAAGCTTTCTTT

j_gene: TRBJ2-5
abundance: once
v_gene: TRBV6-6
d_gene: TRBD2
CDR3aa: CASKPSGGAQETQYF
CDR3nt: TGTGCCTCTAAACCGTCCGGGGGGGCCCAGGAGACCCAGTACTTC

j_gene: TRBJ2-1
abundance: NA
v_gene: TRBV6-1
d_gene: TRBD2
CDR3aa: CASSDGRAGVAYNEQFF
CDR3nt: TGTGCCAGCAGTGACGGGCGGGCGGGGGTAGCCTACAATGAGCAGTTCTTC

j_gene: TRBJ2-7
abundance: few
v_gene: TRBV7-8
d_gene: NA
CDR3aa: CASSWTRGPSYEQYF
CDR3nt: TGTGCCAGCAGCTGGACCAGAGGTCCCTCCTACGAGCAGTACTTC

j_gene: TRBJ1-2
abundance: NA
v_gene: TRBV18
d_gene: NA
CDR3aa: CASSPGERRAGGYTF
CDR3nt: TGTGCCAGCTCACCAGGGGAGCGCCGGGCGGGCGGCTACACCTTC

j_gene: TRBJ1-1
abundance: NA
v_gene: TRBV5-4
d_gene: NA
CDR3aa: CASRPLENTEAFF
CDR3nt: TGTGCCAGCAGGCCGTTGGAGAACACTGAAGCTTTCTTT

j_gene: TRBJ2-7
abundance: NA
v_gene: TRBV29-1
d_gene: TRBD1
CDR3aa: CSVPSDRGTYEQYF
CDR3nt: TGCAGCGTTCCCTCGGACAGGGGGACCTACGAGCAGTACTTC

j_gene: TRBJ1-1
abundance: NA
v_gene: TRBV7-2
d_gene: TRBD1
CDR3aa: CASSFGTGVLNTEAFF
CDR3nt: TGTGCCAGCAGCTTCGGGACAGGGGTTTTGAACACTGAAGCTTTCTTT